This T cell receptor (beta chain) stems from a study of CD8 T cells in ankylosing spondylitis. MiXCR was run by TCRdb on the 5' RACE reads, yielding one entry per CDR3 protein. This table has 30,000 to 45,000 distinct CDR3 sequences, roughly 13% appearing once. Study-wide findings and caveats: Disease-linked clones had a CD8+ phenotype and relatively low frequency in peripheral blood.

The CDR3 runs to 13 residues. V was shortened by 2 bases and J by 6 bases, with 8 bases between the two germline ends. CDR1 and CDR2 from the germline V gene are SGHDN and FVKESK. This clonotype was picked up many times. What it recognizes is unknown. V usage is TRBV14 and J usage is TRBJ2-1; maybe TRBD1 (5 bases). This receptor was taken from a male donor with ankylosing spondylitis. Sequencing was carried out using synovial fluid, either unsorted or a sorted T cell fraction (not recorded which). The CDR3 reads CASSQFTGNEQFF. CDR3 bases: TGTGCCAGCAGCCAATTTACAGGCAATGAGCAGTTCTTC.